The clone carrying this TCR beta chain showed up just a few times. Its antigen remains unknown. The sample is drawn from a study of PD-1 blockade in mismatch repair-deficient tumors. Study-level background: Patients had over ten mismatch repair-deficient cancer types and were previously treated and progressing. Overall study results and limits: Tumor-resident clones, often absent from pretreatment blood, expanded after pembrolizumab and then contracted.

This CDR3 is built from 13 residues. Trimming removed 2 bases from V and 0 bases from J, with 5 bases in between. Germline V CDR1 and CDR2: SGHAT, FQNNGV. Here immunoSEQ multiplex PCR was the method, and the copy in TCRdb shows in-frame clones only, minus some. The table records tens of thousands of clones, more than 75% of them present only once. Here the sequenced sample was peripheral blood, taken 4 weeks after starting pembrolizumab. This chain uses TRBV11-2 with TRBJ2-7; D not certain. This receptor was identified in an adult with mismatch repair-deficient cancer. The CDR3 is CASSLMSSYEQYF. The CDR3 nucleotides are TGTGCCAGCAGCTTAATGAGCTCCTACGAGCAGTACTTC.